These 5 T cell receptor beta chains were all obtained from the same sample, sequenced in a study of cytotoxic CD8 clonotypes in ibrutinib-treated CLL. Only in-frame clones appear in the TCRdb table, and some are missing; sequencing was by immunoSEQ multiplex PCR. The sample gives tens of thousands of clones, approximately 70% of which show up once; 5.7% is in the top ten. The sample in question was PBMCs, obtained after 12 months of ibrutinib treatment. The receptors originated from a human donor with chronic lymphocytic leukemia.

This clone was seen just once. The CDR3 sequence: CASSLSDGSYEQYF. Written as DNA, the CDR3 is TGTGCCAGCAGCTTGTCAGACGGTTCCTACGAGCAGTACTTC. The chain combines TRBV5-4 with TRBJ2-7; no clear D. In germline, CDR1 is SGHNT, CDR2 YYREEE (reference sequence). The CDR3 loop spans 14 amino acids. Trimming left V 1 base short and J 1 base short, with 9 bases between.

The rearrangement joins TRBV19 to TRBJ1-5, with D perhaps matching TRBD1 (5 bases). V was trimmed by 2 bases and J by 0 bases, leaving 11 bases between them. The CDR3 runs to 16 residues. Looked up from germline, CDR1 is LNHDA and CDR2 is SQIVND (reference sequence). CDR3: CASSISSTDSNQPQHF. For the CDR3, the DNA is TGTGCCAGTAGTATATCCTCGACAGATAGCAATCAGCCCCAGCATTTT.

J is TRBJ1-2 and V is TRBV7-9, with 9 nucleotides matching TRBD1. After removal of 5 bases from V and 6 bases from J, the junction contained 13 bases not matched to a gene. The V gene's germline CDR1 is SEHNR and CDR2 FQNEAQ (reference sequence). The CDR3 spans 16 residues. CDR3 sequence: CASSRFSTGTGNGYTF. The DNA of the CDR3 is TGTGCCAGCAGCCGTTTTAGCACCGGGACAGGGAATGGCTACACCTTC.

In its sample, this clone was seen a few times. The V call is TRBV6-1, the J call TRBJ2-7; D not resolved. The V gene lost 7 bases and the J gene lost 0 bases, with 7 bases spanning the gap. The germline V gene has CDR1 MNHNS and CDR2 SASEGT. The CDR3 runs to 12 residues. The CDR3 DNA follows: TGTGCCAGCAAAGGTGCCTCCTACGAGCAGTACTTC. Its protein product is CASKGASYEQYF.

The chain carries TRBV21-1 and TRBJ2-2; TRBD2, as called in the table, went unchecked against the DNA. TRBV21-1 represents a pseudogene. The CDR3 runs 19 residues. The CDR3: CASSTAVSTSGGNTGELFF. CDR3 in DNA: TGTGCCAGCAGCACTGCCGTTTCGACTAGCGGGGGGAACACCGGGGAGCTGTTTTTT.